Each of the 16 T cell receptor beta chains below was sequenced from the same sample in a study of identical twins. TCRdb called the 5' RACE reads again in MiXCR, with one record for every CDR3 protein. The sample records 250,000 or so distinct CDR3 sequences, 7.5% being singletons. The same specimen was also included in a second study, on yellow fever vaccine responses in identical twins.

The sample consisted of CD8+ T cells sorted from blood. Source of these receptors: a woman younger than 30 in good health.

J is TRBJ2-7 and V is TRBV7-9; tentatively, D is TRBD2 (6 bases). The CDR3 runs 13 residues. V gave up 1 base and J gave up 6 bases, with 10 bases separating them. Germline V gene sequence: CDR1 SEHNR, CDR2 FQNEAQ (reference sequence). CDR3 DNA: TGTGCCAGCAGCTTAGGCGGGATCGGCGAGCAGTACGTC. Translating gives CASSLGGIGEQYV.

There are a few counts of this clonotype. This chain uses TRBV6-1 with TRBJ2-3; 8 bases are shared with TRBD1. The germline CDR1 and CDR2 sequences are MNHNS and SASEGT. V lost 6 bases to trimming and J lost 6 bases; unmatched junction nucleotides: 11. The CDR3 has 15 residues. Written as DNA, the CDR3 is TGTGCCAGCAGACGACAGGGGCTCCCCGGGGATACGCAGTATTTT. It translates to CASRRQGLPGDTQYF.

The chain employs TRBV11-1 and TRBJ2-6; 7 bases match TRBD1. The CDR3 length is 18 residues. Germline CDR1 and CDR2: SGHAT and FQDESV (reference sequence). The trim removed 5 bases at V and 0 bases at J, leaving 10 bases unmatched. DNA of the CDR3: TGTGCCAGCAGCGCCACAGGGGCCCACCCCTCTGGGGCCAACGTCCTGACTTTC. Protein product: CASSATGAHPSGANVLTF.

The chain combines TRBV5-5 with TRBJ2-7, with D perhaps matching TRBD2 (5 bases). Trimming stripped 5 bases from V and 3 bases from J, with 15 bases between. The CDR3 covers 14 residues. Germline values: CDR1 SGHKS, CDR2 YYEKEE (reference sequence). CDR3 bases: TGTGCCAGCAGTTATAGGGAGAGCTTCTACGAGCAGTACGTC. This encodes CASSYRESFYEQYV.

V is TRBV10-3 and J is TRBJ2-7; possibly TRBD1 or TRBD2 for D (5 bases each). Trimming stripped 11 bases from V and 3 bases from J, with 17 bases between. The germline V gene has CDR1 ENHRY and CDR2 SYGVKD. The CDR3 runs to 13 residues. The CDR3 coding sequence is TGTGCCGCCAGCGCCGGGACGAACTACGAGCAGTACTTC. It codes for CAASAGTNYEQYF.

This clonotype was seen repeatedly, ten times or more. The chain couples TRBV12-3 or TRBV12-4 to TRBJ2-1, with 7 bases matching TRBD2. V dropped 1 base and J dropped 8; count of bases not matched to a gene: 2. CDR3 length: 13 residues. The CDR3 here is CASSLGGGDEQFF. The CDR3 nucleotides read TGTGCCAGCAGTTTAGGGGGAGGGGATGAGCAGTTCTTC.

The V call is TRBV2, the J call TRBJ2-3; no definite D call. Germline V gives CDR1 SNHLY, CDR2 FYNNEI. The length of the CDR3 is 14 residues. Between the trimmed V and J ends, which lost 4 bases and 2 bases, there was a span of 10 bases. Written as DNA, the CDR3 is TGTGCCAGCAGTGCCAGGAAAACCACAGATACGCAGTATTTT. Translated: CASSARKTTDTQYF.

This clonotype has a handful of counts. The CDR3 is CASSEAQGVVSGNTIYF. CDR3 in DNA: TGTGCCAGCAGTGAAGCGCAGGGGGTTGTTTCTGGAAACACCATATATTTT. The rearrangement uses TRBV2 and TRBJ1-3, with 7 bases fitting TRBD1. The germline CDR1 and CDR2 sequences are SNHLY and FYNNEI. With V trimmed by 0 bases and J by 1 base, 6 bases remained unmatched. The CDR3 contains 17 residues.

V and J are TRBV11-2 and TRBJ2-1; weak D call: TRBD1 (5 bases). Trimming took 3 bases from V and 1 from J, leaving 13 bases between them. From germline, CDR1 is SGHAT and CDR2 FQNNGV. The CDR3 sequence is 16 residues long. CDR3 sequence: CASSFWGYESYNEQFF. The CDR3 DNA follows: TGTGCCAGCAGCTTCTGGGGCTATGAGTCCTACAATGAGCAGTTCTTC.

This clonotype was detected many times. V gene TRBV20-1 combines with J gene TRBJ1-2; D perhaps matches TRBD1 (5 bases). The CDR3 is made up of 14 amino acids. Trimming took 2 bases from V and 0 from J, leaving 10 bases between them. Germline V lookup: CDR1 DFQATT, CDR2 SNEGSKA (reference sequence). CDR3 residues: CSARPTEPNYGYTF. The CDR3 DNA sequence: TGCAGTGCTAGACCGACAGAACCTAACTATGGCTACACCTTC.

This clonotype was detected only a few times. The CDR3 nucleotides read TGTGCCAGCAGCTTAGAGGAGGACAATTACCAAGAGACCCAGTACTTC. Protein product: CASSLEEDNYQETQYF. The chain combines TRBV7-2 with TRBJ2-5; either TRBD1 or TRBD2 may fit D (5 bases each). V was clipped by 1 base and J by 0 bases, with 12 bases between them. CDR3 length equals 16 residues. Germline CDR1 SGHTA, CDR2 FQGNSA.

This clonotype was found many times. J is TRBJ1-1 and V is TRBV4-1, with no clear D. The CDR3 length is 11 residues. Germline lookup yields CDR1 MGHRA and CDR2 YSYEKL. Trimming shortened V by 3 bases and J by 3 bases, and 2 bases separated the two germline ends. The CDR3 DNA reads TGCGCCAGCAGCCAGTACACTGAAGCTTTCTTT. It codes for CASSQYTEAFF.

The table lists this clonotype with a few counts. The rearrangement links TRBV9 to TRBJ1-1; possible D gene TRBD1, 6 bases. The CDR3 consists of 15 residues. Germline lookup yields CDR1 SGDLS and CDR2 YYNGEE. V gave up 0 bases and J gave up 0 bases, with 9 bases separating them. CDR3 in DNA: TGTGCCAGCAGCGTAGACTACAGGGTGAACACTGAAGCTTTCTTT. Protein product: CASSVDYRVNTEAFF.

V and J are TRBV20-1 and TRBJ2-5, with 7 bases aligning to TRBD2. CDR1 is DFQATT and CDR2 is SNEGSKA in the germline V gene (reference sequence). This CDR3 is 15 amino acids long. V lost 1 base to trimming and J lost 2 bases; unmatched junction nucleotides: 7. CDR3 loop: CSARVWREWQETQYF. CDR3 coding DNA: TGCAGTGCTAGAGTCTGGCGGGAGTGGCAAGAGACCCAGTACTTC.

The chain couples TRBV4-1 to TRBJ1-6, with 7 bases that match TRBD1. This CDR3 has 15 amino acids. J was trimmed by 4 bases and V by 3 bases; bases with no gene match: 3. Germline V gene sequence: CDR1 MGHRA, CDR2 YSYEKL. The chain's CDR3 is CASSQPGQYNSPLHF. DNA of the CDR3: TGCGCCAGCAGCCAGCCGGGACAGTATAATTCACCCCTCCACTTT.

The rearrangement links TRBV9 to TRBJ2-3; tentatively, D is TRBD1 (6 bases). This CDR3 is 17 amino acids long. Germline CDR1 and CDR2: SGDLS and YYNGEE. V was cut by 3 bases and J by 2 bases, with 19 bases left in between. The CDR3, as DNA: TGTGCCAGCAGCGCCGCCGGGACAAGGCGATCCACAGATACGCAGTATTTT. This sequence encodes CASSAAGTRRSTDTQYF.